The next 8 T cell receptor beta chains were all read from a single sample in a study of patients and donors after allogeneic stem cell transplantation. Each CDR3 protein gets one entry after TCRdb re-called the RT-PCR reads with MiXCR. This table holds some 230,000 distinct CDR3 sequences, roughly 14% found once. What was sequenced was blood, either unsorted or a sorted T cell fraction (not recorded which). The receptors derive from a human donor who was either an allogeneic HSCT recipient or a stem cell or donor lymphocyte infusion donor (not recorded which). It is not recorded whose cells these are; they may come from a transplant donor.

This clonotype turned up a few times. This chain connects TRBV20-1 to TRBJ2-3; D unresolved. In germline, CDR1 is DFQATT, CDR2 SNEGSKA (reference sequence). V dropped 3 bases and J dropped 2 bases, with 12 bases sitting between them. The CDR3 length is 14 residues. In DNA, the CDR3 is TGCAGTGCTAGGGCCCTCAGGTCCACAGATACGCAGTATTTT. This sequence encodes CSARALRSTDTQYF.

The J gene is TRBJ2-1, the V gene TRBV3-1; D possibly corresponds to TRBD1 (6 bases). Trimming cost V 0 bases and J 7 bases, with 13 bases left between them. Germline CDR1 and CDR2: LGHDT and YNNKEL (reference sequence). CDR3 size: 15 residues. The CDR3 DNA sequence: TGTGCCAGCAGCCAAGATGGTGACAGGTTAAATGAGCAGTTCTTC. It yields the protein CASSQDGDRLNEQFF.

In its sample, this clonotype was seen a few times. This sequence joins TRBV4-1 and TRBJ1-1; D remains ambiguous. V lost 1 base, J lost 8 bases, and 11 bases lay in between. This CDR3 is built from 13 residues. Germline-derived CDR1 and CDR2 are MGHRA and YSYEKL. CDR3 in amino acids: CASSQGIGREAFF. CDR3 DNA: TGCGCCAGCAGCCAAGGAATCGGGAGGGAAGCTTTCTTT.

This clonotype was detected ten times or more. V usage is TRBV7-2 and J usage is TRBJ1-2; D is unclear. The germline V gene encodes CDR1 SGHTA and CDR2 FQGNSA. Trimming removed 7 bases at V and 4 bases at J, with 10 bases between. This CDR3 has 12 amino acids. The DNA for the CDR3 is TGTGCCAGCACCCGGAAGGGCTATGGCTACACCTTC. Residues: CASTRKGYGYTF.

CDR3 sequence (DNA): TGTGCTAGTGGCCCTAGCGGGACGGGAGGTGAGCAGTTCTTC. Amino acids: CASGPSGTGGEQFF. The V and J genes are TRBV12-5 and TRBJ2-1; 9 nucleotides agree with TRBD2. J lost 9 bases, V lost 6 bases, and 9 bases had no gene match. Germline V gene sequence: CDR1 LGHNT, CDR2 FRNRAP. The CDR3 has 14 residues.

The chain links TRBV20-1 to TRBJ1-2; D not certain. Germline CDR1 reads DFQATT; CDR2 reads SNEGSKA (reference sequence). V dropped 3 bases and J dropped 2 bases, with 10 bases sitting between them. This CDR3 has 13 residues. The DNA for the CDR3 is TGCAGTGCTAGGCTCTGGGAAAACTATGGCTACACCTTC. Amino acid sequence: CSARLWENYGYTF.

This clonotype was recorded many times. The chain combines TRBV20-1 with TRBJ1-4, with unresolved D. V shed 0 bases and J shed 0 bases, with 23 bases lying between them. CDR1 DFQATT and CDR2 SNEGSKA come from the germline V gene (reference sequence). This CDR3 has 20 amino acids. This CDR3 reads CSARDLRQRAEFATNEKLFF. The DNA for the CDR3 is TGCAGTGCTAGAGATTTGCGGCAGCGCGCTGAATTTGCAACTAATGAAAAACTGTTTTTT.

This clonotype has more than one count but fewer than ten. The J gene is TRBJ2-7, the V gene TRBV20-1, with D possibly called TRBD1 or TRBD2 (5 bases each). CDR1 and CDR2 from the germline V gene are DFQATT and SNEGSKA (reference sequence). This CDR3 contains 14 residues. Trimming removed 6 bases from V and 6 bases from J, with 21 bases in between. The DNA of the CDR3 is TGCAGTGCAATGATAGACAGTCACGGAGGCGAGCAGTACTTC. It yields the protein CSAMIDSHGGEQYF.